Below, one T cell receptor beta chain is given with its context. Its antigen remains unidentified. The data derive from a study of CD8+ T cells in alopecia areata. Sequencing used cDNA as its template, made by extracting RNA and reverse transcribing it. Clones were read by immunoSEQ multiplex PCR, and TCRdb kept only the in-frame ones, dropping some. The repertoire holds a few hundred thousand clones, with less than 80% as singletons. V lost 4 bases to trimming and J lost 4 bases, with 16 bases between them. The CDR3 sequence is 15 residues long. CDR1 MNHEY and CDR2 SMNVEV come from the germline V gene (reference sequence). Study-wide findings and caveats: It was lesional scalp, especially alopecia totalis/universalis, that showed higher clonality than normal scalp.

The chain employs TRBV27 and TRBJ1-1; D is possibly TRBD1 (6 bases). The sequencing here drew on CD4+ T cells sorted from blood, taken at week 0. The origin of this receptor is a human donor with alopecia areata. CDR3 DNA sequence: TGTGCCAGCAGTTCCTTGGGCAGGGGCGGCACTGAAGCTTTCTTT. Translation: CASSSLGRGGTEAFF.